What follows are 3 T cell receptor beta chains derived from one specimen sequenced in a study of CD8+CD57+ T cells in acquired aplastic anemia. CDR3 and TCR beta VDJ profiling relied on a genomic DNA template. Each CDR3 protein gets one entry after TCRdb re-called the reads with MiXCR. The sample includes 35,000 to 45,000 distinct CDR3 sequences, about 77% of them seen just once. Input material: sorted CD4+, CD8+, or CD8+CD57+ T cells (not recorded which) from PBMCs. These receptors came from a human donor in good health, serving as a control.

As regards this clonotype: The junction does not match germline at one end; this may be a read error. The chain uses TRBV5-3 and TRBJ1-5; D is perhaps TRBD1 (6 bases). TRBV5-3 is identified as an open reading frame with a role that is uncertain. There are 13 residues in the CDR3. CDR3 nucleotide sequence: TGTGCCAGCAGCTTATCAGGGGCTCAGCCCCAGCATTTT. This codes for CASSLSGAQPQHF.

V is TRBV7-9 and J is TRBJ2-5; tentative D call: TRBD2 (6 bases). Germline V gives CDR1 SEHNR, CDR2 FQNEAQ (reference sequence). The CDR3 totals 13 residues. The V end lost 3 bases, the J end lost 2 bases, and 7 bases lay between the germline ends. The CDR3 spells CASSFGTQETQYF. CDR3 nucleotides: TGTGCCAGCAGCTTTGGGACTCAAGAGACCCAGTACTTC.

The CDR3 nucleotides read TGTGCCAGTAGCCTTAGCGGGGGAAAGAATGAGCAGTTCTTC. It codes for CASSLSGGKNEQFF. The chain carries TRBV19 and TRBJ2-1; 9 bases fit TRBD2. The germline V gene encodes CDR1 LNHDA and CDR2 SQIVND (reference sequence). Trimming cost V 6 bases and J 7 bases; bases outside gene matches: 7. CDR3 size: 14 residues.